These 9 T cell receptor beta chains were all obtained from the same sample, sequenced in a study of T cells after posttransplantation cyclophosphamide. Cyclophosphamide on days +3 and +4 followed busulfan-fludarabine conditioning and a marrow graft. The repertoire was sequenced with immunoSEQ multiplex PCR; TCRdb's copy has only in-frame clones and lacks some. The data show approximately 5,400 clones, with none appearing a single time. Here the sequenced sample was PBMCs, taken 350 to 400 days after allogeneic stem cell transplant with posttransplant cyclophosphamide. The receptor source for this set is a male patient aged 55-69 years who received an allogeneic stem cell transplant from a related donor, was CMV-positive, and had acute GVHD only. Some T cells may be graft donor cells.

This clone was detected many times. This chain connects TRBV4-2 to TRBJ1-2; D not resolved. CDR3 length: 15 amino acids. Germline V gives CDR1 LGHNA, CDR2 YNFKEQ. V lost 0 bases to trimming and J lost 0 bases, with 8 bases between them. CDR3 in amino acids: CASSQELGSNYGYTF. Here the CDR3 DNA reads TGTGCCAGCAGCCAAGAGTTGGGCTCTAACTATGGCTACACCTTC.

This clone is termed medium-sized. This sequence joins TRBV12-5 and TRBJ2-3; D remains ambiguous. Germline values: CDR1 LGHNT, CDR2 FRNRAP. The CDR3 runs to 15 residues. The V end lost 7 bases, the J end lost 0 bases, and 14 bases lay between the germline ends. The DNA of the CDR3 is TGTGCTAGTGCCTCTCGACCAGGTAGCACAGATACGCAGTATTTT. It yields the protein CASASRPGSTDTQYF.

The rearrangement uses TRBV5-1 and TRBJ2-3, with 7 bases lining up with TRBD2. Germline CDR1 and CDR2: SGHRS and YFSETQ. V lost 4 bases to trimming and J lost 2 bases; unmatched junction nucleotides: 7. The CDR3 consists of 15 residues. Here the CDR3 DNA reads TGCGCCAGCAGCGGGGGGGGTCCACACACAGATACGCAGTATTTT. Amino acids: CASSGGGPHTDTQYF.

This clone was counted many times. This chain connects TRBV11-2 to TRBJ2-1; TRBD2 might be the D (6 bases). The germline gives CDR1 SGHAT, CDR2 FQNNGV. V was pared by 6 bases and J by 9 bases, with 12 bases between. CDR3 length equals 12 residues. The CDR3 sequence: CASRPPGVEQFF. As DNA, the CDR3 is TGTGCCAGCAGACCACCGGGGGTTGAGCAGTTCTTC.

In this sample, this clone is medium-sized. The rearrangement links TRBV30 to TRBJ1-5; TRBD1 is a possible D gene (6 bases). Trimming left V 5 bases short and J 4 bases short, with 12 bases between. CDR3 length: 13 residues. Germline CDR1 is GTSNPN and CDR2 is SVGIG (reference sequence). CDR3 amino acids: CAWAGQPNQPQHF. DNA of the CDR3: TGTGCCTGGGCTGGACAGCCGAATCAGCCCCAGCATTTT.

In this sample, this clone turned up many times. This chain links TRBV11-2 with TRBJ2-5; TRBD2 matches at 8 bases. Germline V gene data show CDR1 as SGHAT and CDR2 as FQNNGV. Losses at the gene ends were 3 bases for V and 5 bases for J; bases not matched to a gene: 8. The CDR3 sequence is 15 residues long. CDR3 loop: CASSLGAGVDETQYF. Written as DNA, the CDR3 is TGTGCCAGCAGCTTGGGAGCGGGGGTGGATGAGACCCAGTACTTC.

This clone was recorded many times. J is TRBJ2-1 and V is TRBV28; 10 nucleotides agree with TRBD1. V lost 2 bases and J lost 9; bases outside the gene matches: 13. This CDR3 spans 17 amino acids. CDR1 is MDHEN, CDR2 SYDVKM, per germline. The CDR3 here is CASSLAGGGQGSSEQFF. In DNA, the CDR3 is TGTGCCAGCAGTTTAGCTGGGGGGGGACAGGGGAGTAGTGAGCAGTTCTTC. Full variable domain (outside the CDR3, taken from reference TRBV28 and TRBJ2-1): DVKVTQSSRYLVKRTGEKVFLECVQDMDHENMFWYRQDPGLGLRLIYFSYDVKMKEKGDIPEGYSVSREKKERFSLILESASTNQTSMYLCASSLAGGGQGSSEQFFGPGTRLTVL.

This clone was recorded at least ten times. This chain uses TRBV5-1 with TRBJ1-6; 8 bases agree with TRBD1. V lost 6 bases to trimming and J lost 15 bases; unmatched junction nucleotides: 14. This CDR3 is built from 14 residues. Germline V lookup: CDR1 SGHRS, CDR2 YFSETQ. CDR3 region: CASNNPGTGQSLHF. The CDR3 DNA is TGCGCCAGCAATAACCCCGGGACAGGCCAAAGCCTCCACTTT.

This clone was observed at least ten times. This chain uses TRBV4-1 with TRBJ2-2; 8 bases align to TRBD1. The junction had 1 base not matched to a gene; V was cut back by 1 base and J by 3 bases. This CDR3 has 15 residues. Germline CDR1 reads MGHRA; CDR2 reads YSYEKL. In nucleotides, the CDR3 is TGCGCCAGCAGCCAAGTACAGGGGGACACCGGGGAGCTGTTTTTT. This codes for CASSQVQGDTGELFF.